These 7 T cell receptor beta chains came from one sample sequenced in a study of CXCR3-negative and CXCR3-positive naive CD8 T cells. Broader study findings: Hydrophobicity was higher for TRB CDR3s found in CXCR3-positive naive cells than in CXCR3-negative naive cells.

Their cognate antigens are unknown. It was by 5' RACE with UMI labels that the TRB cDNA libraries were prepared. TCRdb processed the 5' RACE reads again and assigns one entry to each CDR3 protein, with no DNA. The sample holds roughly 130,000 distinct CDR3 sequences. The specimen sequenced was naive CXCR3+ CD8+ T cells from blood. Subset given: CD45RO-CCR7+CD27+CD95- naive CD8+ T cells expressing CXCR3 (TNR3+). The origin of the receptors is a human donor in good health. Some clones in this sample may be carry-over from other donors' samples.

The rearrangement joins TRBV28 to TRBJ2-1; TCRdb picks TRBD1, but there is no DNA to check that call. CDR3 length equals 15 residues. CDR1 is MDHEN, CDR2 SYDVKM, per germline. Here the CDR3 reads CASSEQGASYNEQFF.

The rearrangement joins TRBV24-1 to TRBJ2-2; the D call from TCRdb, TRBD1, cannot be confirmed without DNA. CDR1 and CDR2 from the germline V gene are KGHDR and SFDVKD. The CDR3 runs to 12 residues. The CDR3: CATGTGSGELFF.

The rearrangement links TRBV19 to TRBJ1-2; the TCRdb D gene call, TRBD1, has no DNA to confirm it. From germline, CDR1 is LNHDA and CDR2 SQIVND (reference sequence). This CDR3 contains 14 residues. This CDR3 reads CASSIEFRGNGYTF.

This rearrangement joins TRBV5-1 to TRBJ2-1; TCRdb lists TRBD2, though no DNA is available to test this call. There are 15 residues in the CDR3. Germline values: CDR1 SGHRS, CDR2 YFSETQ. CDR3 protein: CASSLDGSNLNEQFF.

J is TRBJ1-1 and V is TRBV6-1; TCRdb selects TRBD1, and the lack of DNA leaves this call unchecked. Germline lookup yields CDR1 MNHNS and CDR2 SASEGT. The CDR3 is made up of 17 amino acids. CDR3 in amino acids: CASSENGLGQGEGEAFF.

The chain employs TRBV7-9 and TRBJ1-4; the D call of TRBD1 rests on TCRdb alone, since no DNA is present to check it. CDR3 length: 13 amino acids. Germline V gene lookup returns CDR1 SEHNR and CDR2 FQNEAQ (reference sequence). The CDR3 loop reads CASSFGAGEKLFF.

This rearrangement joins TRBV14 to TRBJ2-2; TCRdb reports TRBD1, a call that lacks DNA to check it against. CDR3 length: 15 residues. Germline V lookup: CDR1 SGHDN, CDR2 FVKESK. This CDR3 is CASSQDHQGAGELFF.